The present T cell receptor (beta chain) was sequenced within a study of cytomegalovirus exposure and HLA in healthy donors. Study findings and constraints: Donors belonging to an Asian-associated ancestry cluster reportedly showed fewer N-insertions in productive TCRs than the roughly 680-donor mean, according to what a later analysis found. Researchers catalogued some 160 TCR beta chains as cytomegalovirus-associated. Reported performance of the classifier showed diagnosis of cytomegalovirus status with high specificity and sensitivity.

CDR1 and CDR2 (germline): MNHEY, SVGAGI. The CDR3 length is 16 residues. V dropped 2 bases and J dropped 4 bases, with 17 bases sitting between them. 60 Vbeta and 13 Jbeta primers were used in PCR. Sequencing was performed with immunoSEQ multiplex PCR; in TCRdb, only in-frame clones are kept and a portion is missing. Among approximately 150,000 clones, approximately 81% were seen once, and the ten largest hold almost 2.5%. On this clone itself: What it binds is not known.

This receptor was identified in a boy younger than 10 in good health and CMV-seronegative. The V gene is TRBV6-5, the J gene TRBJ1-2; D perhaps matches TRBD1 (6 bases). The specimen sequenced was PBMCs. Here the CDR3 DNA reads TGTGCCAGCAGTTACGCAAGGGGGAGGGCTTCCTATGGCTACACCTTC. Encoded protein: CASSYARGRASYGYTF.